This TCR beta chain was captured by sequencing in a study of shared clonotypes between healthy human individuals. Study outcomes and limitations: In the sorted subsets, rarefaction showed sequencing was incomplete despite large depth. The sole specimen, blood, was sampled, and tissue repertoires likely differ. The study found 4.5% to 6% of naive CD4 clonotypes shared across a few donors.

Germline loops: CDR1 SGHRS, CDR2 YFSETQ. Trimming removed 0 bases at V and 9 bases at J, with 13 bases between. This CDR3 is 14 amino acids long. Only in-frame clones appear in the TCRdb table, and some are missing; sequencing was by immunoSEQ multiplex PCR. This table has 980,000 or so clones, 76% appearing once. About this clone: Its cognate antigen is unknown.

The sequencing input was memory CD4+ T cells sorted from blood. Subset specified: CD45RA-negative fraction. This TCR derives from a young man in good health. The V gene is TRBV5-1, the J gene TRBJ2-1, with D unresolved. CDR3 in DNA: TGCGCCAGCAGCTTGGGCCAGGTAGGTAGTGAGCAGTTCTTC. Its translation: CASSLGQVGSEQFF.